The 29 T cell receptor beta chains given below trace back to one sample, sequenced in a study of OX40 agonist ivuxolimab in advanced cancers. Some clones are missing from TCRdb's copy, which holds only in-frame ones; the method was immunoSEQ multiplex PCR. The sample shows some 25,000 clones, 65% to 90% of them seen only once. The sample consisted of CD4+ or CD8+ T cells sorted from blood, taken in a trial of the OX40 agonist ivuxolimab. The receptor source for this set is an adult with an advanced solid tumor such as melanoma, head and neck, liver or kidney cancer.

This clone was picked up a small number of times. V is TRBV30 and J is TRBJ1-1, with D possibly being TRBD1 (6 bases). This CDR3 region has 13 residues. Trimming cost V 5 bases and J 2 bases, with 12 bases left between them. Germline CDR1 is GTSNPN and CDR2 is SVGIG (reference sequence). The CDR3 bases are TGTGCCTGGGGTACAGGGTTAAACACTGAAGCTTTCTTT. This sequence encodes CAWGTGLNTEAFF.

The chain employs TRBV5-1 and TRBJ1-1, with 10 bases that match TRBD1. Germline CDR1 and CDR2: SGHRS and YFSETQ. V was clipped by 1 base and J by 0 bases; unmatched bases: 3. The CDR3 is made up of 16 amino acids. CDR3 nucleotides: TGCGCCAGCAGCTTGCGACAGGGGGCCTTGAACACTGAAGCTTTCTTT. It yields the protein CASSLRQGALNTEAFF.

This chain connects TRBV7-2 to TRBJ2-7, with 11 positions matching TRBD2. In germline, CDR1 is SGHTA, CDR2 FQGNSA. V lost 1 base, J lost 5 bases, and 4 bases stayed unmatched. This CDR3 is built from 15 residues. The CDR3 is CASSLGLAGGHEQYF. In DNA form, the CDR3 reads TGTGCCAGCAGCTTAGGTCTAGCGGGAGGCCACGAGCAGTACTTC. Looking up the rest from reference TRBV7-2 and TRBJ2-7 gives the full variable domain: GAGVSQSPSNKVTEKGKDVELRCDPISGHTALYWYRQSLGQGLEFLIYFQGNSAPDKSGLPSDRFSAERTGGSVSTLTIQRTQQEDSAVYLCASSLGLAGGHEQYFGPGTRLTVT.

The CDR3 is CATSRDVGDTEAFF. The DNA for the CDR3 is TGTGCCACCAGCAGAGATGTGGGGGACACTGAAGCTTTCTTT. The rearrangement links TRBV15 to TRBJ1-1; a weak D match, TRBD1 (5 bases). V was trimmed by 0 bases and J by 3 bases, leaving 8 bases between them. The CDR3 contains 14 residues. Germline V gene sequence: CDR1 LNHNV, CDR2 YYDKDF (reference sequence).

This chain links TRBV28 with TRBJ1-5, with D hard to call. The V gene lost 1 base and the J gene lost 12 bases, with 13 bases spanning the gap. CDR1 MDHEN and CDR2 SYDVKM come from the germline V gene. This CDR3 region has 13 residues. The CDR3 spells CASSLLGPSDQHF. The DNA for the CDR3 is TGTGCCAGCAGTTTATTAGGCCCCTCCGACCAGCATTTT.

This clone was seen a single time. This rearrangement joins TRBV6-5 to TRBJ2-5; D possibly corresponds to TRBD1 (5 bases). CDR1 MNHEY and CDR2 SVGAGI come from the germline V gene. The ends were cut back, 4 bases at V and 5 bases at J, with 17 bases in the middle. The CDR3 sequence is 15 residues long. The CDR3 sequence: CASSFQGFGAETQYF. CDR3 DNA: TGTGCCAGCAGTTTTCAGGGATTTGGAGCGGAGACCCAGTACTTC.

The CDR3 sequence: CASFRDREDEQYF. CDR3 sequence (DNA): TGTGCCAGCTTCCGGGACAGGGAGGACGAGCAGTACTTC. The chain combines TRBV2 with TRBJ2-7; 9 bases are a match to TRBD1. Germline values: CDR1 SNHLY, CDR2 FYNNEI. V lost 8 bases to trimming and J lost 5 bases; unmatched junction nucleotides: 7. The CDR3 has 13 residues.

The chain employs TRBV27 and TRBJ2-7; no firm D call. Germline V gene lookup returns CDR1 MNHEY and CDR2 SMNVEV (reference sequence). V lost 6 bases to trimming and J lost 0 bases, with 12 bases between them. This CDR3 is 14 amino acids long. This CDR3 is CASRNLGGSYEQYF. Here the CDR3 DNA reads TGTGCCAGCAGAAACTTGGGTGGCTCCTACGAGCAGTACTTC.

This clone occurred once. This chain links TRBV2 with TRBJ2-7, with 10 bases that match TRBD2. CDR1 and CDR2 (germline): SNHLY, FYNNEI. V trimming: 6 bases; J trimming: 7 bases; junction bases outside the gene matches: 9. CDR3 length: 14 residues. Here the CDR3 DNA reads TGTGCCAGCAGGAAAGCGGGGGGGGTGTTGGAGCAGTACTTC. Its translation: CASRKAGGVLEQYF.

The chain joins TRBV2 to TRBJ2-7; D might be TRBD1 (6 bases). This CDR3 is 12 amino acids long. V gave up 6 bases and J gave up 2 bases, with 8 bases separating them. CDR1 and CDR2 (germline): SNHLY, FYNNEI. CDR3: CASRQGAYEQYF. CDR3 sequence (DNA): TGTGCCAGCAGACAGGGCGCCTACGAGCAGTACTTC.

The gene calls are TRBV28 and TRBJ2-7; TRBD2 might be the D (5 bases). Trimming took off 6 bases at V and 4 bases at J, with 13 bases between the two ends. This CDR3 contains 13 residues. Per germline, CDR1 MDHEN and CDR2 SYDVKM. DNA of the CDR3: TGTGCCAGCAGCCCGGGAAAGGAGTACGAGCAGTACTTC. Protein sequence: CASSPGKEYEQYF.

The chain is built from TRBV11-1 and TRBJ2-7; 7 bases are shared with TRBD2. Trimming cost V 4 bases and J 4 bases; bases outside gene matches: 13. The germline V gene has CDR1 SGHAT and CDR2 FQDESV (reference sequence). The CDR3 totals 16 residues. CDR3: CASSSPSGGSWYEQYF. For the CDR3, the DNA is TGTGCCAGCAGCTCCCCGAGTGGCGGGAGCTGGTACGAGCAGTACTTC.

The CDR3 here is CASSTQGQSYEQYF. As DNA, the CDR3 is TGTGCCAGCAGTACCCAGGGGCAATCCTACGAGCAGTACTTC. This chain links TRBV6-5 with TRBJ2-7, with D tentatively TRBD1 (6 bases). This CDR3 has 14 residues. The V gene's germline CDR1 is MNHEY and CDR2 SVGAGI. V dropped 5 bases and J dropped 1 base, with 12 bases sitting between them.

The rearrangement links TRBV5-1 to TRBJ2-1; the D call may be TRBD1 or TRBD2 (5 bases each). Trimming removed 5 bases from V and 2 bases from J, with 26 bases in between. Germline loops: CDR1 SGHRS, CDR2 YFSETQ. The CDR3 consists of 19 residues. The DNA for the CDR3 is TGCGCCAGCAGGCCCGGGACCTCTACTCTGGGCCAAACCTACAATGAGCAGTTCTTC. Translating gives CASRPGTSTLGQTYNEQFF.

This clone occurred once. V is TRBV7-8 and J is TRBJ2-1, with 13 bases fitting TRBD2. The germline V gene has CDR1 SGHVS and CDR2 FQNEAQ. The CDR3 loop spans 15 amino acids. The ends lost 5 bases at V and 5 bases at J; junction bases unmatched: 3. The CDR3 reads CASSGTSGTNNEQFF. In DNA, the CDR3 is TGTGCCAGCAGCGGGACTAGCGGGACAAACAATGAGCAGTTCTTC.

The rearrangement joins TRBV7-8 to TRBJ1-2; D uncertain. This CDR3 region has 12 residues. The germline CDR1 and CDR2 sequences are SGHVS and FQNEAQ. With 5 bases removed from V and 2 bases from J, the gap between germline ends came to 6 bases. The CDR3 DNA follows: TGTGCCAGCAGCCCCACCAACTATGGCTACACCTTC. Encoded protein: CASSPTNYGYTF.

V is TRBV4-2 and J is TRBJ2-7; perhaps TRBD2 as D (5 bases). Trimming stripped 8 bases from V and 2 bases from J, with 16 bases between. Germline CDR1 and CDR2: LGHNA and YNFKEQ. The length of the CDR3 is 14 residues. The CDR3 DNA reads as TGTGCCAGCGCTTTAGGAGGCTCAACCTACGAGCAGTACTTC. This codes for CASALGGSTYEQYF.

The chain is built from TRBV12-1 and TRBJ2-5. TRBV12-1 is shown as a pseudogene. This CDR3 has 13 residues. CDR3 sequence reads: CASSFGRRETQYF. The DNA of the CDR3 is TGTGCCAGCAGCTTTGGGCGTCGGGAGACCCAGTACTTC.

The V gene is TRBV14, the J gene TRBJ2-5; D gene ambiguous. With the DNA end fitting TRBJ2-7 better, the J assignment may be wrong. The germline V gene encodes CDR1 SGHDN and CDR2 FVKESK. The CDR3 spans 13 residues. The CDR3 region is CASSPDILYEQYF. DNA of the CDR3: TGTGCCAGCAGCCCCGACATACTCTACGAGCAGTACTTC.

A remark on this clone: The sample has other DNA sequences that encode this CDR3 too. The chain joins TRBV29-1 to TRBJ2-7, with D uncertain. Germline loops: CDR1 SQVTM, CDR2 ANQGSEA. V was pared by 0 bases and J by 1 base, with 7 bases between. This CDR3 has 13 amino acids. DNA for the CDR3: TGCAGCGTTGAAGATTCCGTATCCTACGAGCAGTACTTC. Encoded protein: CSVEDSVSYEQYF.

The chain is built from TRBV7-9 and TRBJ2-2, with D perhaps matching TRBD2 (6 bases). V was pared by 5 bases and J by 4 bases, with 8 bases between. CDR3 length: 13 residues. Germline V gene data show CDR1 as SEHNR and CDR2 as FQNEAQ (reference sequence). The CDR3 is CASSAGSTGELFF. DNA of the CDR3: TGTGCCAGCAGCGCGGGGTCCACCGGGGAGCTGTTTTTT.

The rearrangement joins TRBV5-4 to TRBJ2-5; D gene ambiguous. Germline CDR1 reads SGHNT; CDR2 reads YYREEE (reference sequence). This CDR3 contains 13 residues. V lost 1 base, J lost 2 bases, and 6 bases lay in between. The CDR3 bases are TGTGCCAGCAGCTTGTCCGGTCAAGAGACCCAGTACTTC. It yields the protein CASSLSGQETQYF.

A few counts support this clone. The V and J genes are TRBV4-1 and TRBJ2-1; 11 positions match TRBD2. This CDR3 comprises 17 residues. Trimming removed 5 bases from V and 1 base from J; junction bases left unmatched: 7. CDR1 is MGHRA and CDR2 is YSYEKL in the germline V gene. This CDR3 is CASSYATSGVSYNEQFF. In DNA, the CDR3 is TGCGCCAGCAGCTATGCGACTAGCGGGGTATCCTACAATGAGCAGTTCTTC.

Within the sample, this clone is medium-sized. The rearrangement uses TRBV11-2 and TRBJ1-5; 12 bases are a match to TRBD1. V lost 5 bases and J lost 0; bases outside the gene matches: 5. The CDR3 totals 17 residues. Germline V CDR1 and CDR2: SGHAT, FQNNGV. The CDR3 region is CASSRGQGAYSNQPQHF. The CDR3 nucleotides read TGTGCCAGCAGCAGGGGACAGGGGGCGTATAGCAATCAGCCCCAGCATTTT.

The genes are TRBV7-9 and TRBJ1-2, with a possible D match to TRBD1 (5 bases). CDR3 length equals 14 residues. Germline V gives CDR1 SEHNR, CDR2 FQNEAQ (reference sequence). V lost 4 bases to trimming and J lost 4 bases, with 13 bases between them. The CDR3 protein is CASSSGLDTYGYTF. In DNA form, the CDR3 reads TGTGCCAGCAGCTCGGGCCTGGACACCTATGGCTACACCTTC.

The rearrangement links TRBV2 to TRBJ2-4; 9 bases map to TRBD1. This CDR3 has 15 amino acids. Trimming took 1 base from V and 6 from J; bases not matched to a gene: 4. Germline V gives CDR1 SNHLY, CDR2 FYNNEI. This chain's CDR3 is CASSEDRGLPNIQYF. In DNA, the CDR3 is TGTGCCAGCAGTGAAGACAGGGGGCTCCCAAACATTCAGTACTTC.

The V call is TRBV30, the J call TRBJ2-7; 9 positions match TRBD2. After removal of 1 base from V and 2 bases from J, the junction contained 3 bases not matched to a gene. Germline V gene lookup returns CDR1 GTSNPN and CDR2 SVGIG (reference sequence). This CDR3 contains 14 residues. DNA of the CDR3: TGTGCCTGGAGTGGCGGGGGGGGACCCTACGAGCAGTACTTC. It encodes CAWSGGGGPYEQYF.

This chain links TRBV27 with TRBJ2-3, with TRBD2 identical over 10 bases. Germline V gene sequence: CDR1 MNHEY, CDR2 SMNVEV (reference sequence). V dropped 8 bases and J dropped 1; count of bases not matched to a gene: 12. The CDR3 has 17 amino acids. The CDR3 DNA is TGTGCCAGCTCCTCTTCCCCCGGACTAGCGGGCACAGATACGCAGTATTTT. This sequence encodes CASSSSPGLAGTDTQYF.

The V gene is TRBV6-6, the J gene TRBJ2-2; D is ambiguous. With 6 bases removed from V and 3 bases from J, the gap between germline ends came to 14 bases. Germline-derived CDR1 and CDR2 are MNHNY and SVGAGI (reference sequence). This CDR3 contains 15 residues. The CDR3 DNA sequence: TGTGCCAGCAGCCCGTACCAGCCTGACACCGGGGAGCTGTTTTTT. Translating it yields CASSPYQPDTGELFF.